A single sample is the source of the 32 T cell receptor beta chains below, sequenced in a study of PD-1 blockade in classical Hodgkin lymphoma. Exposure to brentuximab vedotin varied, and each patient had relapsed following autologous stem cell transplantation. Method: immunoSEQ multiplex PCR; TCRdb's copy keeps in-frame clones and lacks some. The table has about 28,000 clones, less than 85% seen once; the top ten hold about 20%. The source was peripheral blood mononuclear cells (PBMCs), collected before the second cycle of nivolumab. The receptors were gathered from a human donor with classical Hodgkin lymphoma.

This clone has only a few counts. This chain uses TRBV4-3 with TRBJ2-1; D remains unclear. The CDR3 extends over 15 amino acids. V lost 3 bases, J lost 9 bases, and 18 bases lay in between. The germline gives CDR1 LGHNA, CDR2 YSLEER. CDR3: CASSQSLAVRGEQFF. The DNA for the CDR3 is TGCGCCAGCAGCCAGTCCCTGGCCGTCCGCGGTGAGCAGTTCTTC.

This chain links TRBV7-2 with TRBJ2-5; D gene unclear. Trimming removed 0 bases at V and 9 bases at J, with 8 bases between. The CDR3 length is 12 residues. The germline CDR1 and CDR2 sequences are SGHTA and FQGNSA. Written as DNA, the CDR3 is TGTGCCAGCAGCTTAGCAGGATCGGCCCAGTACTTC. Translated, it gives CASSLAGSAQYF.

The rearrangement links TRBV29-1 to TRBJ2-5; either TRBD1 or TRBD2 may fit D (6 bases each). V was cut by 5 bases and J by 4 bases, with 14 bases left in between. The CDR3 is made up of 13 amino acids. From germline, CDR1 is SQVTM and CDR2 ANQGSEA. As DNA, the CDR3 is TGCAGCGTTTTGTGGGGGGCGGGAGAGACCCAGTACTTC. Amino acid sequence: CSVLWGAGETQYF.

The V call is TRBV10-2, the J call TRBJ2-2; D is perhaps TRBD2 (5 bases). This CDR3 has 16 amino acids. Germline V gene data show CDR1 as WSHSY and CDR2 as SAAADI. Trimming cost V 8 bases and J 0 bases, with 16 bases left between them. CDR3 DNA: TGCGCCAGCCGAATTATGGACTCCTCGAACACCGGGGAGCTGTTTTTT. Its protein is CASRIMDSSNTGELFF.

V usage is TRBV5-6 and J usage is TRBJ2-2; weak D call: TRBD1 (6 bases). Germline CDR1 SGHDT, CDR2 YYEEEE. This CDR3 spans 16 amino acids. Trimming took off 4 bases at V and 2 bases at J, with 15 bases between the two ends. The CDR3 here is CASSAMGHPNTGELFF. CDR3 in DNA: TGTGCCAGCAGCGCTATGGGACACCCAAACACCGGGGAGCTGTTTTTT.

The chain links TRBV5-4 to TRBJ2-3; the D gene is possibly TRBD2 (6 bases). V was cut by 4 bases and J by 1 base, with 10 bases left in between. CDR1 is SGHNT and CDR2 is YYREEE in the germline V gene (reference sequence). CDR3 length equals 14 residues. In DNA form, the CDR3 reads TGTGCCAGCAGCCGGGACTTGCGCACAGATACGCAGTATTTT. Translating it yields CASSRDLRTDTQYF.

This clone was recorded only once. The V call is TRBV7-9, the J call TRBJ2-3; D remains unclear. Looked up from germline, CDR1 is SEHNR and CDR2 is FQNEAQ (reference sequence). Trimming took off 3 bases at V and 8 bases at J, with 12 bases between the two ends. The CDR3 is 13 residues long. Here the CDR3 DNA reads TGTGCCAGCAGCTTTTTTACGCCGGGTACGCAGTATTTT. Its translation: CASSFFTPGTQYF.

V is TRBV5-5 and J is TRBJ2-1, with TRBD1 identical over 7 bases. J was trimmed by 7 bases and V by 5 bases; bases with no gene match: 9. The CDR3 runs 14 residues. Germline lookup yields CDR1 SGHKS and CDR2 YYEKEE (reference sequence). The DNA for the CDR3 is TGTGCCAGCAGTCAACGAACAGGGGTGAATGAGCAGTTCTTC. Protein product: CASSQRTGVNEQFF.

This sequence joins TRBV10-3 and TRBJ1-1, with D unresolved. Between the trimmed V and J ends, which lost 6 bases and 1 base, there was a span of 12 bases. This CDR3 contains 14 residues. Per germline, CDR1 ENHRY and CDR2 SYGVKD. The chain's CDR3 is CAIRWAPENTEAFF. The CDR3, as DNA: TGTGCCATCAGGTGGGCCCCCGAGAACACTGAAGCTTTCTTT.

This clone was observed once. In DNA, the CDR3 is TGTGCCAGCAGCTTAGACAGGTTCAGGGATGAAAAACTGTTTTTT. Residues: CASSLDRFRDEKLFF. The chain employs TRBV7-2 and TRBJ1-4; TRBD1 is a possible D gene (5 bases). This CDR3 is 15 amino acids long. V dropped 1 base and J dropped 6 bases, with 12 bases sitting between them. CDR1 is SGHTA, CDR2 FQGNSA, per germline.

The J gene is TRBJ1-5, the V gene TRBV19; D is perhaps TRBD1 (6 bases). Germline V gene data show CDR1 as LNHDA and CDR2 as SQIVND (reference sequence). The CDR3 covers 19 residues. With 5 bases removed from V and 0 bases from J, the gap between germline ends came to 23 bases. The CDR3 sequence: CASSPNILAQGDSNQPQHF. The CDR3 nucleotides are TGTGCCAGTAGTCCCAACATATTGGCACAGGGAGATAGCAATCAGCCCCAGCATTTT.

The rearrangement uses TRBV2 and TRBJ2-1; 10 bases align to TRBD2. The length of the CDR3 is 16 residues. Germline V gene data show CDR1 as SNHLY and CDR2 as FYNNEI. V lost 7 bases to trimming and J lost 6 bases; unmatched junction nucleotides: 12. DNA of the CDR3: TGTGCCAGCATCCCGGGGGAACTAGCGGGGTCCAATGAGCAGTTCTTC. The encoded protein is CASIPGELAGSNEQFF.

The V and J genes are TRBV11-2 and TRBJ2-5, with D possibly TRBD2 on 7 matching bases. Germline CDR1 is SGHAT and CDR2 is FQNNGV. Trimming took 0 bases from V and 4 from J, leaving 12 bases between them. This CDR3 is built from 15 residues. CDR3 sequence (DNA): TGTGCCAGCAGCTTAGATTCGGGGGGCGGAGAGACCCAGTACTTC. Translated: CASSLDSGGGETQYF.

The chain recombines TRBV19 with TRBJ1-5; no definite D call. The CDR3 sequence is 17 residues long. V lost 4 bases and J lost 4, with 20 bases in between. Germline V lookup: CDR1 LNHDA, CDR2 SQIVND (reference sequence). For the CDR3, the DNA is TGTGCCAGTAGTACCGCGGACGCGGTAAGATTTAATCAGCCCCAGCATTTT. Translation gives CASSTADAVRFNQPQHF.

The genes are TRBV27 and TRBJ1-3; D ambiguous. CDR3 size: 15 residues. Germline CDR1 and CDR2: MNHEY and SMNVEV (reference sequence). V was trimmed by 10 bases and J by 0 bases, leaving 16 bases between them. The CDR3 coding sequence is TGTGCCACAAAGAGGGAGGCTTACTCTGGAAACACCATATATTTT. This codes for CATKREAYSGNTIYF.

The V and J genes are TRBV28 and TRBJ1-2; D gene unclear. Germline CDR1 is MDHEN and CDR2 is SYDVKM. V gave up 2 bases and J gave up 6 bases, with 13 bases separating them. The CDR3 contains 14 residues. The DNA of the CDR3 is TGTGCCAGCAGTTTAGGAGGAGTTCTGAATGGCTACACCTTC. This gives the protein CASSLGGVLNGYTF.

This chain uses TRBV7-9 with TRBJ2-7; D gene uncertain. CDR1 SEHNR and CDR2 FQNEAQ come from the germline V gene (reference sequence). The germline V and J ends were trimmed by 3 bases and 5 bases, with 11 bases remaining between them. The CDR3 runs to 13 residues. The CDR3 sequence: CASSFYHDNEQYV. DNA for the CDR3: TGTGCCAGCAGCTTTTACCATGACAACGAGCAGTACGTC.

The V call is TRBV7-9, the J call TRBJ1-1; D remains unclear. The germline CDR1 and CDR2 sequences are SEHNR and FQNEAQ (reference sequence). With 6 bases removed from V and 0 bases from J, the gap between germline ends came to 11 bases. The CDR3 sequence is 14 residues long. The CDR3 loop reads CASRPTGLNTEAFF. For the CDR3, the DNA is TGTGCCAGCAGGCCTACGGGCCTGAACACTGAAGCTTTCTTT.

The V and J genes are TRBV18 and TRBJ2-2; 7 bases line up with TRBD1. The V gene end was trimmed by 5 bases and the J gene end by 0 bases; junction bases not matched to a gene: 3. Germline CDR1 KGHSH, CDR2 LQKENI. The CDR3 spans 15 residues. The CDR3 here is CASSAGTANTGELFF. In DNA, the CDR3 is TGTGCCAGCTCAGCTGGGACAGCGAACACCGGGGAGCTGTTTTTT.

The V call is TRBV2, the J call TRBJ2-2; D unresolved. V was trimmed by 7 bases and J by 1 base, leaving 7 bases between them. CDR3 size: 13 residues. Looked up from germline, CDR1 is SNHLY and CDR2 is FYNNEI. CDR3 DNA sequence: TGTGCCAGCACATACAGGAACACCGGGGAGCTGTTTTTT. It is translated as CASTYRNTGELFF. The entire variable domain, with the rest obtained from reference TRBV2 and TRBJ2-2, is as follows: EPEVTQTPSHQVTQMGQEVILRCVPISNHLYFYWYRQILGQKVEFLVSFYNNEISEKSEIFDDQFSVERPDGSNFTLKIRSTKLEDSAMYFCASTYRNTGELFFGEGSRLTVL.

Here the CDR3 reads CASAPGADHTGELFF. The CDR3 DNA follows: TGTGCCAGCGCCCCTGGGGCAGACCACACCGGGGAGCTGTTTTTT. The chain joins TRBV11-3 to TRBJ2-2; D perhaps matches TRBD1 (5 bases). There are 15 residues in the CDR3. From germline, CDR1 is SGHNT and CDR2 YENEEA. The V and J ends lost 8 bases and 3 bases respectively, with 16 bases between them.

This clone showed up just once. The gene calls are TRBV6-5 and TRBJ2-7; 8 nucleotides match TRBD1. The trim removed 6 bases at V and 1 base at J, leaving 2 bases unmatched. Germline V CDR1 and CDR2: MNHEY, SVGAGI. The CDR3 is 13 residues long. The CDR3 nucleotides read TGTGCCAGCAGACACAGGGGGTCCTACGAGCAGTACGTC. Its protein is CASRHRGSYEQYV.

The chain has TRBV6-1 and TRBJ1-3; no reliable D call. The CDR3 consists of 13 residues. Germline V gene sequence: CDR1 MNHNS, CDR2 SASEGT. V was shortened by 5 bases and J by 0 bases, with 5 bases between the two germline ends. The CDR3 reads CASSLNSGNTIYF. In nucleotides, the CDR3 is TGTGCCAGCAGTTTGAACTCTGGAAACACCATATATTTT.

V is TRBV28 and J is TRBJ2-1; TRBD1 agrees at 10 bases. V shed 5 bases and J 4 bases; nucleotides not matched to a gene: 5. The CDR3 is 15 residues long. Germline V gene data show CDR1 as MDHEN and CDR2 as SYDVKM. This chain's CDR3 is CASSPDRGFYNEQFF. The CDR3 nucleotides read TGTGCCAGCAGTCCGGACAGGGGGTTTTACAATGAGCAGTTCTTC.

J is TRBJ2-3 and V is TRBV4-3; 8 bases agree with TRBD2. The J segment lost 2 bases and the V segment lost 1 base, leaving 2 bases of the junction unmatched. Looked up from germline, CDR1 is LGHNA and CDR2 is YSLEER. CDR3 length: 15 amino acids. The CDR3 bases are TGCGCCAGCAGCCAAGGAGGACTAGCCACAGATACGCAGTATTTT. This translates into CASSQGGLATDTQYF.

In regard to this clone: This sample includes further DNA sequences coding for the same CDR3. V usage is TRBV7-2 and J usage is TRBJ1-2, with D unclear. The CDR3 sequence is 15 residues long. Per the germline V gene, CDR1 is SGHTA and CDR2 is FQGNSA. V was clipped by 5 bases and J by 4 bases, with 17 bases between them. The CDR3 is CASSPQGVSSYGYTF. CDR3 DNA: TGTGCCAGCAGCCCGCAAGGTGTCTCGAGCTATGGCTACACCTTC.

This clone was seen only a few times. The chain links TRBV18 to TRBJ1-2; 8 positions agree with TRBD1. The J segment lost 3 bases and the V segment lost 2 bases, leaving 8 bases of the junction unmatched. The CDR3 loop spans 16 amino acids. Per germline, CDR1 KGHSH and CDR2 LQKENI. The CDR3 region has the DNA TGTGCCAGCTCACCAATGACAGGGGCGACCCACTATGGCTACACCTTC. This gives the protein CASSPMTGATHYGYTF.

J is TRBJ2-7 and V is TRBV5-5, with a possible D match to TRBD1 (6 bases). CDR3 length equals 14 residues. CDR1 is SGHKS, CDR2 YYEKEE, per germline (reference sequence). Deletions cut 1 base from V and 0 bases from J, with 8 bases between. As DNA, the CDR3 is TGTGCCAGCAGCTTGTGGGGGCCCTCCTACGAGCAGTACGTC. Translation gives CASSLWGPSYEQYV.

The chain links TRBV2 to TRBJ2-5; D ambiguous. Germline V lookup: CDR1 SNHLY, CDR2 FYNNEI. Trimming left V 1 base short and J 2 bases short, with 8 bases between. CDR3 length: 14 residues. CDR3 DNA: TGTGCCAGCAGTGAAGGAGGCAGGCAAGAGACCCAGTACTTC. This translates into CASSEGGRQETQYF.

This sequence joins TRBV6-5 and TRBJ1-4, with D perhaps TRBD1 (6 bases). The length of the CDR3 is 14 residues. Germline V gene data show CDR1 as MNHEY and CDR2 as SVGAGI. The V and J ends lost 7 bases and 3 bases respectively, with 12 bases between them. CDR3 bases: TGTGCCAGCACAAATGGACAGCCTAATGAAAAACTGTTTTTT. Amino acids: CASTNGQPNEKLFF.

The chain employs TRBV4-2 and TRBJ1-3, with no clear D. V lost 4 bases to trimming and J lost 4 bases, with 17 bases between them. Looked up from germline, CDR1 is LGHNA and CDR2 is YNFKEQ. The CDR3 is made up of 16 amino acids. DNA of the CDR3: TGTGCCAGCAGCCCCCAGGCTATCCTAAGGGGAAACACCATATATTTT. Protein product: CASSPQAILRGNTIYF.

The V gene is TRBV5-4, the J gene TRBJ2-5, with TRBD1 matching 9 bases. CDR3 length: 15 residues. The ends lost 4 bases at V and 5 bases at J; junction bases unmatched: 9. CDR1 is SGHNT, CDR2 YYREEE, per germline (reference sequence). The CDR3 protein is CASSPTTGGGETQYF. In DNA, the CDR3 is TGTGCCAGCAGCCCGACTACAGGGGGCGGCGAGACCCAGTACTTC.